What follows describes a single TCR beta chain. The data are from a study of OX40 agonist ivuxolimab in advanced cancers. Data came from immunoSEQ multiplex PCR; TCRdb stores just in-frame clones and leaves some out. The table lists 50,000 to 65,000 clones, roughly nine tenths of them singletons. V lost 4 bases to trimming and J lost 2 bases; unmatched junction nucleotides: 6. The CDR3 runs to 16 residues. The germline gives CDR1 WNHNN, CDR2 SYGVQD (reference sequence). The clonotype comes from an adult with an advanced solid tumor such as melanoma, head and neck, liver or kidney cancer. This material consisted of CD4+ or CD8+ T cells sorted from blood, taken in a trial of the OX40 agonist ivuxolimab. The rearrangement joins TRBV10-1 to TRBJ2-7; 12 nucleotides agree with TRBD2. CDR3 nucleotide sequence: TGCGCCAGCAGTGCCGTTCGACTAGCGGGGGCCTACGAGCAGTACTTC. Amino acid sequence: CASSAVRLAGAYEQYF.